The source of this TCR beta chain is a study of blood T cell repertoires in COVID-19. Participants reported their clinical history, and cohort assignment relied on those reports. This clone was seen a few times. From germline, CDR1 is SGHTA and CDR2 FQGNSA. The CDR3 sequence is 15 residues long. Trimming removed 5 bases from V and 7 bases from J; junction bases left unmatched: 13. The repertoire was sequenced with immunoSEQ multiplex PCR; TCRdb's copy has only in-frame clones and lacks some. The sample has some 200,000 clones; less than 85% are singletons. The chain is built from TRBV7-2 and TRBJ1-2; 7 bases align to TRBD1. The sequenced material came from PBMCs or T cells enriched from blood (not recorded which). The clonotype was recovered from a woman in her sixties or seventies with acute COVID-19. The CDR3 spells CASSLKVGGSGGYTF. The CDR3 nucleotides are TGTGCCAGCAGCCTAAAAGTAGGGGGCTCGGGTGGCTACACCTTC.